The sequence of this TCR beta chain was determined in a study of T cells in Graves' hyperthyroidism and ophthalmopathy. Patients counted as stable if ophthalmopathy did not develop within 18 months. Germline CDR1 reads SEHNR; CDR2 reads FQNEAQ (reference sequence). This CDR3 comprises 15 residues. Trimming took off 5 bases at V and 7 bases at J, with 20 bases between the two ends. Amplified TCR beta CDR3 regions derived from RNA transcripts. Primed by the HTBI set, a first-round RT-PCR was run on the TCR CDR3. Using its own MiXCR run on the multiplex PCR reads, TCRdb lists one record per CDR3 protein. The sample shows fewer than 750,000 distinct CDR3 sequences, 46% of them seen only once.

The TCR sequence derives from a woman between 18 and 30 years old with Graves' hyperthyroidism. The chain recombines TRBV7-9 with TRBJ1-2; D unresolved. Sequencing was performed on peripheral blood or thyroid tissue (not recorded which). The CDR3 DNA follows: TGTGCCAGCAGCGTTAGACTAGCGGGAGGACGTGGCTACACCTTC. This gives the protein CASSVRLAGGRGYTF.